Presented here are 24 T cell receptor beta chains from one specimen sequenced in a study of OX40 agonist ivuxolimab in advanced cancers. TCRdb keeps only in-frame clones here, not all; method: immunoSEQ multiplex PCR. The sample holds some 98,000 clones, around 92% seen once. The source was CD4+ or CD8+ T cells sorted from blood, collected in a trial of the OX40 agonist ivuxolimab. The receptor source for this set is an adult with an advanced solid tumor such as melanoma, head and neck, liver or kidney cancer.

The count of this clone is one. V and J are TRBV6-5 and TRBJ2-1, with a tentative D call TRBD1 (6 bases). This CDR3 has 14 amino acids. Trimming pared 0 bases from V and 6 bases from J, leaving 9 bases between. Germline CDR1 is MNHEY and CDR2 is SVGAGI. The CDR3 region has the DNA TGTGCCAGCAGTTACTCGTCAGGGGTCAATGAGCAGTTCTTC. Translating gives CASSYSSGVNEQFF.

V and J are TRBV25-1 and TRBJ2-2; maybe TRBD2 (6 bases). Trimming removed 1 base at V and 4 bases at J, with 13 bases between. The CDR3 is 16 residues long. Per germline, CDR1 MGHDK and CDR2 SYGVNS. The CDR3 DNA sequence: TGTGCCAGCAGTGAATCCCGGCGGGGAACCACCGGGGAGCTGTTTTTT. This gives the protein CASSESRRGTTGELFF.

This sequence joins TRBV18 and TRBJ1-4; TRBD1 is a possible D gene (6 bases). V lost 2 bases and J 8 bases, leaving 15 bases between the germline ends. Germline values: CDR1 KGHSH, CDR2 LQKENI. This CDR3 comprises 15 residues. The CDR3 protein is CASSPSGGRMEKLFF. The CDR3 DNA is TGTGCCAGCTCACCAAGCGGGGGCCGTATGGAAAAACTGTTTTTT.

The chain uses TRBV11-3 and TRBJ2-1, with a tentative D call TRBD2 (6 bases). The CDR3 runs 11 residues. V was clipped by 5 bases and J by 10 bases, with 9 bases between them. Germline V gene data show CDR1 as SGHNT and CDR2 as YENEEA. The CDR3 bases are TGTGCCAGCAGCGGCGGAGGGGAGCAGTTCTTC. Amino acid sequence: CASSGGGEQFF.

The chain couples TRBV7-6 to TRBJ2-7; D is possibly TRBD1 or TRBD2 (5 bases each). V lost 0 bases to trimming and J lost 6 bases, with 18 bases between them. The CDR3 is 16 residues long. Looked up from germline, CDR1 is SGHVS and CDR2 is FNYEAQ. CDR3 bases: TGTGCCAGCAGCTTAGCCAGGGACGCTGTAATATCCGAGCAGTACTTC. Residues: CASSLARDAVISEQYF.

V and J are TRBV28 and TRBJ1-6; no clear D. Germline lookup yields CDR1 MDHEN and CDR2 SYDVKM. Trimming cost V 5 bases and J 9 bases, with 8 bases left between them. This CDR3 has 12 amino acids. This CDR3 is CASSPGGSPLHF. The CDR3 DNA reads TGTGCCAGCAGTCCAGGAGGTTCACCCCTCCACTTT.

The rearrangement uses TRBV11-2 and TRBJ2-1, with D possibly matching TRBD2 (5 bases). V was shortened by 6 bases and J by 0 bases, with 15 bases between the two germline ends. CDR1 is SGHAT and CDR2 is FQNNGV in the germline V gene. This CDR3 is built from 16 residues. As DNA, the CDR3 is TGTGCCAGCAGACCACTGCGGGCTAGCTCCTACAATGAGCAGTTCTTC. Its translation: CASRPLRASSYNEQFF. Supplemented by reference TRBV11-2 and TRBJ2-1, the full variable domain reads EAGVAQSPRYKIIEKRQSVAFWCNPISGHATLYWYQQILGQGPKLLIQFQNNGVVDDSQLPKDRFSAERLKGVDSTLKIQPAKLEDSAVYLCASRPLRASSYNEQFFGPGTRLTVL.

The CDR3: CATSRGRNYEQYV. The CDR3 DNA reads as TGTGCCACCAGCAGAGGGAGGAACTACGAGCAGTACGTC. The chain links TRBV15 to TRBJ2-7; a weak D match, TRBD2 (5 bases). Germline CDR1 and CDR2: LNHNV and YYDKDF (reference sequence). The CDR3 runs 13 residues. The ends were cut back, 1 base at V and 3 bases at J, with 7 bases in the middle.

This clone was recorded a few times. The chain is built from TRBV27 and TRBJ1-5; no reliable D call. This CDR3 comprises 13 residues. Trimming cost V 5 bases and J 2 bases, with 7 bases left between them. Germline V gene sequence: CDR1 MNHEY, CDR2 SMNVEV (reference sequence). The CDR3 region has the DNA TGTGCCAGCAGTCATATGGGCAATCAGCCCCAGCATTTT. It yields the protein CASSHMGNQPQHF.

This chain connects TRBV14 to TRBJ2-4; TRBD2 might be the D (5 bases). The ends were cut back, 1 base at V and 1 base at J, with 11 bases in the middle. The germline gives CDR1 SGHDN, CDR2 FVKESK. The CDR3 is made up of 16 amino acids. In DNA form, the CDR3 reads TGTGCCAGCAGCCAAGTACCTACGGGGGCCAAAAACATTCAGTACTTC. Translating gives CASSQVPTGAKNIQYF.

The chain uses TRBV30 and TRBJ1-6; tentatively, D is TRBD1 (6 bases). Germline lookup yields CDR1 GTSNPN and CDR2 SVGIG (reference sequence). Trimming took off 2 bases at V and 0 bases at J, with 14 bases between the two ends. This CDR3 is 17 amino acids long. Written as DNA, the CDR3 is TGTGCCTGGAGTATGCAGGGGACGAGCTCCTATAATTCACCCCTCCACTTT. This sequence encodes CAWSMQGTSSYNSPLHF.

The V call is TRBV4-1, the J call TRBJ1-1; 8 bases are a match to TRBD1. The CDR3 loop spans 18 amino acids. Germline assignment: CDR1 MGHRA and CDR2 YSYEKL. Losses at the gene ends were 2 bases for V and 5 bases for J; bases not matched to a gene: 16. In DNA, the CDR3 is TGCGCCAGCAGCCAAAGGTACCTACAGGGGGGTTATAGGACTGAAGCTTTCTTT. Its translation: CASSQRYLQGGYRTEAFF.

This chain connects TRBV6-5 to TRBJ2-2, with D possibly matching TRBD1 (5 bases). Germline V gene sequence: CDR1 MNHEY, CDR2 SVGAGI. The V and J ends lost 11 bases and 6 bases respectively, with 10 bases between them. The CDR3 has 11 residues. CDR3 amino acids: CAVKGSGELFF. As DNA, the CDR3 is TGTGCCGTCAAGGGGTCCGGGGAGCTGTTTTTT.

In this sample, this clone turned up once. The chain links TRBV6-5 to TRBJ1-3; TRBD1 agrees at 9 bases. V was clipped by 1 base and J by 9 bases; unmatched bases: 10. The germline CDR1 and CDR2 sequences are MNHEY and SVGAGI. CDR3 length: 16 residues. The CDR3 protein is CASSYFPQGAQGTIYF. CDR3 coding DNA: TGTGCCAGCAGTTACTTCCCACAGGGGGCCCAGGGCACCATATATTTT.

J is TRBJ2-3 and V is TRBV27; D is uncertain. V lost 4 bases to trimming and J lost 10 bases, with 15 bases between them. From germline, CDR1 is MNHEY and CDR2 SMNVEV (reference sequence). The CDR3 contains 13 residues. The CDR3 DNA is TGTGCCAGCAGTTCCCAGCCCCCTGTGGCGCAGTATTTT. Encoded protein: CASSSQPPVAQYF.

The chain joins TRBV5-5 to TRBJ2-1; D uncertain. The germline gives CDR1 SGHKS, CDR2 YYEKEE (reference sequence). Trimming cost V 0 bases and J 3 bases, with 10 bases left between them. This CDR3 has 15 amino acids. The CDR3 is CASSLAGDIYNEQFF. The CDR3 coding sequence is TGTGCCAGCAGCTTGGCCGGAGATATCTACAATGAGCAGTTCTTC. The complete variable domain, with remaining parts taken from reference TRBV5-5 and TRBJ2-1, reads DAGVTQSPTHLIKTRGQQVTLRCSPISGHKSVSWYQQVLGQGPQFIFQYYEKEERGRGNFPDRFSARQFPNYSSELNVNALLLGDSALYLCASSLAGDIYNEQFFGPGTRLTVL.

The chain links TRBV6-5 to TRBJ2-1, with TRBD2 as a possible D gene (6 bases). From germline, CDR1 is MNHEY and CDR2 SVGAGI. The CDR3 totals 13 residues. Deletions cut 6 bases from V and 7 bases from J, with 13 bases between. DNA of the CDR3: TGTGCCAGCAGGGCTAGCGTCGGGAATGAGCAGTTCTTC. Encoded protein: CASRASVGNEQFF.

V usage is TRBV2 and J usage is TRBJ1-4; weak D call: TRBD1 (5 bases). The CDR3 covers 14 residues. V gave up 4 bases and J gave up 8 bases, with 14 bases separating them. Germline-derived CDR1 and CDR2 are SNHLY and FYNNEI. This CDR3 is CASSGTGGVEKLFF. CDR3 in DNA: TGTGCCAGCAGTGGTACGGGGGGGGTCGAAAAACTGTTTTTT.

The rearrangement links TRBV4-1 to TRBJ1-5; possibly TRBD1 for D (6 bases). Between the trimmed V and J ends, which lost 3 bases and 8 bases, there was a span of 17 bases. This CDR3 has 15 residues. Per the germline V gene, CDR1 is MGHRA and CDR2 is YSYEKL. The CDR3 coding sequence is TGCGCCAGCAGCCACCCTACAGGGCCGGGGGAGCCCCAGCATTTT. It is translated as CASSHPTGPGEPQHF.

The CDR3 loop is CASSQDRRRGGRTDTQYF. Here the CDR3 DNA reads TGCGCCAGCAGCCAAGATCGTAGGCGGGGGGGGAGGACAGATACGCAGTATTTT. The chain joins TRBV4-3 to TRBJ2-3, with 9 bases lining up with TRBD2. V shed 0 bases, J shed 3 bases, and the junction held 10 bases outside the gene matches. Germline CDR1 LGHNA, CDR2 YSLEER. The CDR3 is made up of 18 amino acids.

The rearrangement joins TRBV4-3 to TRBJ1-4; D call uncertain. Trimming took off 4 bases at V and 4 bases at J, with 16 bases between the two ends. Germline CDR1 LGHNA, CDR2 YSLEER. CDR3 size: 16 residues. The CDR3 DNA reads as TGCGCCAGCAGCCCTTTCTCGACCGTACTTAATGAAAAACTGTTTTTT. It translates to CASSPFSTVLNEKLFF.

V is TRBV20-1 and J is TRBJ1-2; no reliable D call. V was cut by 2 bases and J by 6 bases, with 7 bases left in between. Germline V gene sequence: CDR1 DFQATT, CDR2 SNEGSKA (reference sequence). The CDR3 loop spans 11 amino acids. The CDR3 sequence is CSARQADGYTF. The CDR3 DNA reads TGCAGTGCTAGACAGGCGGATGGCTACACCTTC.

The chain employs TRBV4-3 and TRBJ2-1, with 11 positions matching TRBD1. Germline V gives CDR1 LGHNA, CDR2 YSLEER. The V segment lost 0 bases and the J segment 7 bases; nucleotides outside the gene matches: 11. The CDR3 contains 18 residues. CDR3 loop: CASSQDPLDRGRWNEQFF. The DNA of the CDR3 is TGCGCCAGCAGCCAAGACCCTCTGGACAGGGGGCGATGGAATGAGCAGTTCTTC.

J is TRBJ1-4 and V is TRBV11-2; TRBD1 is a possible D gene (5 bases). Trimming cost V 4 bases and J 3 bases, with 12 bases left between them. The CDR3 has 15 residues. The germline CDR1 and CDR2 sequences are SGHAT and FQNNGV. CDR3 DNA sequence: TGTGCCAGCAGCTCCTCAAGGGGTGCTAATGAAAAACTGTTTTTT. It translates to CASSSSRGANEKLFF.